What follows are 16 T cell receptor beta chains derived from one specimen sequenced in a study of CD8 T cell repertoires and HIV-1 epitope variants. Assay used: immunoSEQ multiplex PCR; TCRdb lists only in-frame clones, some missing. This repertoire shows around 5,900 clones, more than 60% found once; its top ten account for less than 45%. Antigens of these TCRs are unknown. The source material was cultured CD8+ T cells derived from PBMCs. These receptors originate from a male donor with HIV.

The V call is TRBV7-6, the J call TRBJ1-1, with no clear D. The V gene's germline CDR1 is SGHVS and CDR2 FNYEAQ. V shed 5 bases and J shed 5 bases, with 12 bases lying between them. The CDR3 sequence is 13 residues long. CDR3 bases: TGTGCCAGCAGCACCGGGGAAACGACTGAAGCTTTCTTT. This encodes CASSTGETTEAFF.

The chain combines TRBV9 with TRBJ2-1; D gene uncertain. V lost 0 bases and J 3 bases, leaving 1 base between the germline ends. The germline V gene has CDR1 SGDLS and CDR2 YYNGEE. The CDR3 is 12 amino acids. The CDR3 reads CASSVDYNEQFF. In nucleotides, the CDR3 is TGTGCCAGCAGCGTAGACTACAATGAGCAGTTCTTC.

CDR3 protein: CASSFRQRTDTQYF. As DNA, the CDR3 is TGTGCCAGCAGCTTTAGACAGCGGACAGATACGCAGTATTTT. V gene TRBV13 combines with J gene TRBJ2-3; D possibly uses TRBD1 or TRBD2 (5 bases each). Per the germline V gene, CDR1 is PRHDT and CDR2 is FYEKMQ (reference sequence). V was clipped by 3 bases and J by 3 bases, with 10 bases between them. CDR3 length: 14 amino acids. Full variable domain (missing parts from reference TRBV13 and TRBJ2-3): AAGVIQSPRHLIKEKRETATLKCYPIPRHDTVYWYQQGPGQDPQFLISFYEKMQSDKGSIPDRFSAQQFSDYHSELNMSSLELGDSALYFCASSFRQRTDTQYFGPGTRLTVL.

The chain has TRBV7-8 and TRBJ1-4; D is ambiguous. From germline, CDR1 is SGHVS and CDR2 FQNEAQ. The CDR3 runs to 14 residues. V gave up 5 bases and J gave up 8 bases, with 15 bases separating them. CDR3 nucleotide sequence: TGTGCCAGCAGCCCCGGCCAGCGGAACGAAAAACTGTTTTTT. It yields the protein CASSPGQRNEKLFF. The full variable domain, rest sourced from reference TRBV7-8 and TRBJ1-4, is GAGVSQSPRYKVAKRGQDVALRCDPISGHVSLFWYQQALGQGPEFLTYFQNEAQLDKSGLPSDRFFAERPEGSVSTLKIQRTQQEDSAVYLCASSPGQRNEKLFFGSGTQLSVL.

This chain joins TRBV5-5 and TRBJ2-1; 7 bases agree with TRBD2. The CDR3 extends over 15 amino acids. The junction had 10 bases not matched to a gene; V was cut back by 7 bases and J by 3 bases. Per the germline V gene, CDR1 is SGHKS and CDR2 is YYEKEE (reference sequence). DNA for the CDR3: TGTGCCAGCGGTCCTAGGGAGGGAGACTACAATGAGCAGTTCTTC. Encoded protein: CASGPREGDYNEQFF.

This clone was seen once. The rearrangement joins TRBV27 to TRBJ2-7; the D gene is possibly TRBD2 (6 bases). This CDR3 contains 14 residues. The germline V gene encodes CDR1 MNHEY and CDR2 SMNVEV (reference sequence). With 7 bases removed from V and 6 bases from J, the gap between germline ends came to 19 bases. The CDR3 region is CASTLTASGGEQYF. DNA for the CDR3: TGTGCCAGCACCCTGACGGCGTCCGGGGGCGAGCAGTACTTC.

This chain connects TRBV5-5 to TRBJ1-6, with a possible D match to TRBD1 (5 bases). Trimming removed 3 bases from V and 9 bases from J, with 13 bases in between. The CDR3 contains 14 residues. In germline, CDR1 is SGHKS, CDR2 YYEKEE (reference sequence). CDR3 nucleotides: TGTGCCAGCAGCTATTATGAAAGGGGTTCACCCCTCCACTTT. This gives the protein CASSYYERGSPLHF.

Only one count was recorded for this clone. This chain uses TRBV28 with TRBJ2-7, with a tentative D call TRBD1 (5 bases). Per the germline V gene, CDR1 is MDHEN and CDR2 is SYDVKM. CDR3 length equals 16 residues. Between the trimmed V and J ends, which lost 3 bases and 0 bases, there was a span of 15 bases. Here the CDR3 reads CASSLGIGVSSYEQYF. In DNA, the CDR3 is TGTGCCAGCAGTTTGGGGATAGGGGTTTCCTCCTACGAGCAGTACTTC.

The chain joins TRBV7-6 to TRBJ2-1; 7 positions match TRBD2. The CDR3 is made up of 16 amino acids. CDR1 is SGHVS, CDR2 FNYEAQ, per germline. V lost 2 bases and J lost 2; bases outside the gene matches: 6. The CDR3 DNA reads TGTGCCAGCAGCTTACAACTAGCGTCGGCCTACAATGAGCAGTTCTTC. Translated, it gives CASSLQLASAYNEQFF.

About this clone: One end of the junction does not line up with germline, which may come from a read error. The chain combines TRBV5-6 with TRBJ2-7; D could derive from TRBD1 or TRBD2 (5 bases each). The CDR3 is 13 residues long. CDR1 and CDR2 (germline): SGHDT, YYEEEE. This CDR3 is CAGSGRDRYEQYF. In DNA, the CDR3 is TGTGCCGGCAGCGGTCGGGACCGCTACGAGCAGTACTTC.

Only a few counts were recorded for this clone. The chain has TRBV5-4 and TRBJ1-5; TRBD1 matches at 10 bases. J lost 1 base, V lost 4 bases, and 2 bases had no gene match. Germline V CDR1 and CDR2: SGHNT, YYREEE (reference sequence). The CDR3 is 15 residues long. The CDR3 sequence: CASSLDRGSNQPQHF. For the CDR3, the DNA is TGTGCCAGCAGCCTGGACAGGGGGAGCAATCAGCCCCAGCATTTT.

This clone came up a few times. The chain is built from TRBV6-1 and TRBJ2-7; D gene ambiguous. Germline lookup yields CDR1 MNHNS and CDR2 SASEGT. Trimming pared 1 base from V and 2 bases from J, leaving 9 bases between. The length of the CDR3 is 14 residues. The CDR3 sequence is CASSEGAGPYEQYF. The CDR3 nucleotides read TGTGCCAGCAGTGAAGGAGCAGGTCCCTACGAGCAGTACTTC.

This clone was recorded a few times. V usage is TRBV5-1 and J usage is TRBJ1-4; maybe TRBD1 (5 bases). Trimming took off 2 bases at V and 5 bases at J, with 10 bases between the two ends. The CDR3 covers 14 residues. Looked up from germline, CDR1 is SGHRS and CDR2 is YFSETQ. For the CDR3, the DNA is TGCGCCAGCAGCTTCTCAGGGCCCAATGAAAAACTGTTTTTT. This sequence encodes CASSFSGPNEKLFF.

This sequence joins TRBV11-1 and TRBJ2-3; a possible D gene is TRBD2 (5 bases). The CDR3 length is 17 residues. Germline assignment: CDR1 SGHAT and CDR2 FQDESV (reference sequence). V was pared by 1 base and J by 5 bases, with 19 bases between. The CDR3 region is CASSLDPPGGYEDTQYF. As DNA, the CDR3 is TGTGCCAGCAGCTTAGATCCCCCAGGAGGATATGAAGATACGCAGTATTTT.

The rearrangement uses TRBV18 and TRBJ1-2; 7 bases match TRBD1. J was trimmed by 4 bases and V by 5 bases; bases with no gene match: 1. The CDR3 covers 12 residues. Germline V gene lookup returns CDR1 KGHSH and CDR2 LQKENI. Here the CDR3 DNA reads TGTGCCAGCTCAGGGACAGCCTATGGCTACACCTTC. The encoded protein is CASSGTAYGYTF.

The chain is built from TRBV5-1 and TRBJ2-5; 7 nucleotides match TRBD1. CDR1 is SGHRS and CDR2 is YFSETQ in the germline V gene. The CDR3 sequence is 15 residues long. The junction had 8 bases not matched to a gene; V was cut back by 4 bases and J by 2 bases. The CDR3 nucleotides are TGCGCCAGCAGCCCCGTTTCGGGACAGCAAGAGACCCAGTACTTC. It translates to CASSPVSGQQETQYF. Full variable domain (outside the CDR3, taken from reference TRBV5-1 and TRBJ2-5): KAGVTQTPRYLIKTRGQQVTLSCSPISGHRSVSWYQQTPGQGLQFLFEYFSETQRNKGNFPGRFSGRQFSNSRSEMNVSTLELGDSALYLCASSPVSGQQETQYFGPGTRLLVL.